This entry lists 8 T cell receptor beta chains sequenced from one sample in a study of beta chain features in type 1 diabetes. Points from the study as a whole: Across all four CD4+ subsets, people with type 1 diabetes showed modestly shorter TCRB CDR3s.

These TCRs are of unknown antigen specificity. TCRB transcripts that were expressed got sequenced, as all of the isolated RNA had been reverse transcribed. Sequencing was performed with immunoSEQ multiplex PCR; in TCRdb, only in-frame clones are kept and a portion is missing. The sample records almost 350,000 clones, 7% to 10% being singletons. The sample consisted of central memory CD4+ T cells from blood. The origin of the receptors is a man aged 25 to 40 with type 1 diabetes.

This clone showed up just once. A far larger clone is only one base removed, so a read error is likely. CDR3 residues: CASSQGQYTGELFF. CDR3 coding DNA: TGTGCCAGCAGCCAAGGACAGTACACCGGGGAGCTGTTTTTT. V usage is TRBV5-6 and J usage is TRBJ2-2, with D perhaps TRBD1 (6 bases). From germline, CDR1 is SGHDT and CDR2 YYEEEE. Trimming took 4 bases from V and 3 from J, leaving 10 bases between them. The CDR3 is 14 residues long. Full variable domain (missing parts from reference TRBV5-6 and TRBJ2-2): DAGVTQSPTHLIKTRGQQVTLRCSPKSGHDTVSWYQQALGQGPQFIFQYYEEEERQRGNFPDRFSGHQFPNYSSELNVNALLLGDSALYLCASSQGQYTGELFFGEGSRLTVL.

In this sample, this clone turned up a few times. The chain is built from TRBV4-1 and TRBJ2-3; D possibly matches TRBD1 or TRBD2 (6 bases each). The CDR3 spans 13 residues. Looked up from germline, CDR1 is MGHRA and CDR2 is YSYEKL. V lost 3 bases, J lost 6 bases, and 10 bases lay in between. CDR3 nucleotides: TGCGCCAGCAGCCATATAGGGGGGGATACGCAGTATTTT. Translating it yields CASSHIGGDTQYF.

This clone was seen more than once but under ten times. The rearrangement joins TRBV28 to TRBJ2-7, with no clear D. Trimming took 5 bases from V and 3 from J, leaving 14 bases between them. The CDR3 length is 14 residues. Per germline, CDR1 MDHEN and CDR2 SYDVKM. The CDR3 region has the DNA TGTGCCAGCAGTCCCCGAGCCGGTCACTACGAGCAGTACTTC. Its protein product is CASSPRAGHYEQYF.

The chain couples TRBV28 to TRBJ2-1; possible D gene TRBD2, 6 bases. Germline CDR1 and CDR2: MDHEN and SYDVKM. The V end lost 3 bases, the J end lost 0 bases, and 18 bases lay between the germline ends. CDR3 length: 18 amino acids. DNA for the CDR3: TGTGCCAGCAGTTTCCGGGCGGGACTGGCGAGCTCCTACAATGAGCAGTTCTTC. Residues: CASSFRAGLASSYNEQFF.

Turning to this clone: Other nucleotide sequences from this sample produce the same CDR3. V and J are TRBV7-2 and TRBJ2-5; maybe TRBD2 (6 bases). CDR1 SGHTA and CDR2 FQGNSA come from the germline V gene. The CDR3 consists of 14 residues. V lost 3 bases and J lost 1, with 9 bases in between. The CDR3 here is CASSLGGGQETQYF. CDR3 DNA: TGTGCCAGCAGCTTGGGGGGTGGCCAAGAGACCCAGTACTTC.

This clone was found a few times. The chain uses TRBV7-2 and TRBJ1-5; tentative D call: TRBD1 (5 bases). Germline assignment: CDR1 SGHTA and CDR2 FQGNSA. Trimming shortened V by 1 base and J by 4 bases, and 8 bases separated the two germline ends. This CDR3 has 14 residues. This CDR3 is CASSLGTLNQPQHF. The CDR3 DNA is TGTGCCAGCAGCTTAGGGACACTAAATCAGCCCCAGCATTTT.

This clone showed up just a few times. V and J are TRBV7-8 and TRBJ2-5, with 12 positions matching TRBD2. V was pared by 0 bases and J by 3 bases, with 5 bases of the junction left unmatched. Germline assignment: CDR1 SGHVS and CDR2 FQNEAQ. This CDR3 region has 17 residues. CDR3 nucleotides: TGTGCCAGCAGCTTAGCCAAGACTAGCGGGGGAAAAGAGACCCAGTACTTC. This translates into CASSLAKTSGGKETQYF.

This clone was seen a handful of times. This rearrangement joins TRBV7-9 to TRBJ2-3, with D possibly matching TRBD1 (5 bases). CDR1 SEHNR and CDR2 FQNEAQ come from the germline V gene (reference sequence). V lost 4 bases, J lost 5 bases, and 7 bases lay in between. The CDR3 covers 12 residues. The CDR3: CASSSGQDTQYF. The DNA of the CDR3 is TGTGCCAGCAGCTCCGGACAAGATACGCAGTATTTT.